This passage covers 16 T cell receptor beta chains from one sample sequenced in a study of blood T cell repertoires in COVID-19. The method was immunoSEQ multiplex PCR; TCRdb's version includes in-frame clones alone and lacks a portion of them. This table holds hundreds of thousands of clones, about 90% found once. The sample was PBMCs or T cells enriched from blood (not recorded which). All receptors come from a woman younger than 45 who had recovered from COVID-19.

The rearrangement uses TRBV6-6 and TRBJ1-3, with 7 positions matching TRBD1. Germline assignment: CDR1 MNHNY and CDR2 SVGAGI (reference sequence). Unmatched junction bases numbered 2, after V lost 0 bases and J lost 0 bases. The CDR3 is 16 residues long. The CDR3 is CASSYSRGRSGNTIYF. CDR3 in DNA: TGTGCCAGCAGTTACTCGAGGGGGCGCTCTGGAAACACCATATATTTT.

The chain uses TRBV5-4 and TRBJ1-2; the match to TRBD1 covers 8 bases. The ends lost 3 bases at V and 0 bases at J; junction bases unmatched: 4. CDR3 length equals 15 residues. Germline V gene data show CDR1 as SGHNT and CDR2 as YYREEE (reference sequence). Here the CDR3 DNA reads TGTGCCAGCAGCTCAGGGGGCAGGACTAACTATGGCTACACCTTC. It is translated as CASSSGGRTNYGYTF.

The chain employs TRBV12-5 and TRBJ2-6, with D perhaps matching TRBD2 (6 bases). The CDR3 has 15 amino acids. Deletions cut 7 bases from V and 0 bases from J, with 10 bases between. Germline loops: CDR1 LGHNT, CDR2 FRNRAP. In nucleotides, the CDR3 is TGTGCTAGTGTCCTGGGGGGCTCTGGGGCCAACGTCCTGACTTTC. It specifies CASVLGGSGANVLTF.

The chain is built from TRBV9 and TRBJ2-3; TRBD2 matches 13 bases. This CDR3 comprises 14 residues. V gave up 3 bases and J gave up 7 bases; unmatched junction bases: 2. CDR1 is SGDLS and CDR2 is YYNGEE in the germline V gene. This CDR3 reads CASSAGTSGNTQYF. The CDR3 region has the DNA TGTGCCAGCAGCGCCGGGACTAGCGGGAATACGCAGTATTTT.

This chain uses TRBV4-3 with TRBJ1-4; D is unclear. The CDR3 has 15 amino acids. Germline CDR1 and CDR2: LGHNA and YSLEER. V was pared by 1 base and J by 5 bases, with 11 bases between. CDR3 amino acids: CASSQGRAENEKLFF. For the CDR3, the DNA is TGCGCCAGCAGCCAAGGGAGAGCCGAGAATGAAAAACTGTTTTTT.

The rearrangement joins TRBV9 to TRBJ2-2; a weak D match, TRBD2 (5 bases). V was shortened by 0 bases and J by 0 bases, with 9 bases between the two germline ends. Germline assignment: CDR1 SGDLS and CDR2 YYNGEE. The CDR3 is 16 residues long. The CDR3 DNA reads as TGTGCCAGCAGCGTAGGGCTAGCCCCGAACACCGGGGAGCTGTTTTTT. It encodes CASSVGLAPNTGELFF.

The chain carries TRBV28 and TRBJ2-7; TRBD2 matches at 7 bases. This CDR3 spans 13 amino acids. The germline V gene has CDR1 MDHEN and CDR2 SYDVKM. V lost 6 bases to trimming and J lost 4 bases; unmatched junction nucleotides: 6. CDR3 sequence (DNA): TGTGCCAGCAGGCTGCGGGAGCGGTACGAGCAGTACTTC. Translation: CASRLRERYEQYF.

CDR3 DNA: TGTGCCAGCAGTTACTCCCCCCGAGGGGGAGTAGAGACCCAGTACTTC. Translation gives CASSYSPRGGVETQYF. The rearrangement joins TRBV6-5 to TRBJ2-5; a possible D gene is TRBD1 (6 bases). Germline V gene data show CDR1 as MNHEY and CDR2 as SVGAGI. The CDR3 spans 16 residues. V was pared by 0 bases and J by 4 bases, with 15 bases between.

The sample holds one count of this clone. The chain joins TRBV5-1 to TRBJ2-2; TRBD1 matches 9 bases. Per the germline V gene, CDR1 is SGHRS and CDR2 is YFSETQ. There are 14 residues in the CDR3. V gave up 4 bases and J gave up 6 bases; unmatched junction bases: 4. For the CDR3, the DNA is TGCGCCAGCAGCCCGACAGGGGGGCCCGGGGAGCTGTTTTTT. Translating it yields CASSPTGGPGELFF.

This chain joins TRBV30 and TRBJ2-5, with D possibly being TRBD2 (5 bases). V lost 2 bases and J 5 bases, leaving 9 bases between the germline ends. The length of the CDR3 is 12 residues. Germline-derived CDR1 and CDR2 are GTSNPN and SVGIG (reference sequence). In DNA, the CDR3 is TGTGCCTGGAGTTTCAGGAGGGAGACCCAGTACTTC. It specifies CAWSFRRETQYF.

V gene TRBV2 combines with J gene TRBJ1-1; D is perhaps TRBD1 (6 bases). Trimming stripped 8 bases from V and 2 bases from J, with 15 bases between. There are 14 residues in the CDR3. CDR1 and CDR2 (germline): SNHLY, FYNNEI. This CDR3 reads CASGGRNRNTEAFF. The CDR3 nucleotides read TGTGCCAGCGGGGGCCGGAACCGCAACACTGAAGCTTTCTTT.

This chain connects TRBV5-1 to TRBJ2-3; 11 nucleotides match TRBD2. The germline V gene encodes CDR1 SGHRS and CDR2 YFSETQ. The V gene end was trimmed by 1 base and the J gene end by 2 bases; junction bases not matched to a gene: 6. The length of the CDR3 is 17 residues. CDR3 residues: CASSLSSGGRDTDTQYF. In DNA, the CDR3 is TGCGCCAGCAGCTTGTCTAGCGGGGGGCGGGACACAGATACGCAGTATTTT.

The chain couples TRBV6-6 to TRBJ1-4; D perhaps matches TRBD1 (5 bases). In germline, CDR1 is MNHNY, CDR2 SVGAGI (reference sequence). The CDR3 sequence is 15 residues long. V lost 6 bases and J 8 bases, leaving 19 bases between the germline ends. Here the CDR3 DNA reads TGTGCCAGCAGCACAGGCAGGGAGGAAAGAGAAAAACTGTTTTTT. It is translated as CASSTGREEREKLFF.

This clone was recorded once. V gene TRBV7-8 combines with J gene TRBJ1-5; D might be TRBD1 (5 bases). The V end lost 4 bases, the J end lost 3 bases, and 16 bases lay between the germline ends. There are 16 residues in the CDR3. Germline V gene data show CDR1 as SGHVS and CDR2 as FQNEAQ. The CDR3 sequence is CASSSFSADNNQPQHF. The CDR3 bases are TGTGCCAGCAGCTCCTTCTCTGCGGACAACAATCAGCCCCAGCATTTT. Together with reference TRBV7-8 and TRBJ1-5, the CDR3 gives the full variable domain: GAGVSQSPRYKVAKRGQDVALRCDPISGHVSLFWYQQALGQGPEFLTYFQNEAQLDKSGLPSDRFFAERPEGSVSTLKIQRTQQEDSAVYLCASSSFSADNNQPQHFGDGTRLSIL.

This clone was seen more than once but under ten times. The chain has TRBV7-6 and TRBJ1-3, with a weak D call TRBD1 (6 bases). The germline V gene has CDR1 SGHVS and CDR2 FNYEAQ. This CDR3 has 17 residues. The germline V and J ends were trimmed by 0 bases and 3 bases, with 15 bases remaining between them. CDR3 sequence: CASSLAVFGGSGNTIYF. CDR3 nucleotides: TGTGCCAGCAGCTTAGCGGTGTTTGGGGGCAGTGGAAACACCATATATTTT.

The chain is built from TRBV21-1 and TRBJ1-2. TRBV21-1 is described as a pseudogene. The CDR3 is made up of 17 amino acids. The CDR3 coding sequence is TGTGCCAGCAGCAAAGTTGCTGGAGGGGAGGATAGCTATGGCTACACCTTC. As protein: CASSKVAGGEDSYGYTF.